The 10 T cell receptor gamma chains reported below all come from one sample, sequenced in a study of Vδ1+ human thymocytes. General study results and limits: Thymic TRG and TRD repertoires appeared highly polyclonal.

Sequences come from RNA converted to cDNA by reverse transcription. The CDR3 regions were amplified by multiplex PCR from V-gene primers to a constant-region primer. TCRdb re-called the multiplex PCR reads via CATT. The data show 25,000 to 35,000 gamma-chain clones, with around 18% seen just once and under 2% held by the top ten. Their antigen targets remain unknown. The material sequenced was Vdelta1+ gamma-delta thymocytes from the thymus. Subset in this sample: FACS-sorted CD3+ TCRalphabeta- TCRVdelta1+ TCRVdelta2- thymocytes. The receptor source for this set is a boy under two years old who had congenital heart surgery.

Regarding this clone: This sample also contains other DNA sequences that code for the same CDR3. The chain uses TRGV2 and TRGJ1 or TRGJ2. Germline assignment: CDR1 EGSNGY and CDR2 YDSYNSKV. This CDR3 contains 13 residues. Trimming at V came to 0 bases and at J to 7 bases, leaving 6 bases not matched to a gene. Here the CDR3 reads CATWDGQWYKKLF. CDR3 in DNA: TGTGCCACCTGGGACGGGCAGTGGTATAAGAAACTCTTT.

This chain connects TRGV5 to TRGJ1 or TRGJ2. V lost 0 bases to trimming and J lost 3 bases; unmatched junction nucleotides: 5. CDR3 length: 14 residues. Germline V gives CDR1 VINAFY, CDR2 YDVSNSKD. CDR3 bases: TGTGCCACCTGGGACAGGTGGGTTTATTATAAGAAACTCTTT. Amino acids: CATWDRWVYYKKLF.

A word on this clone: Other DNA sequences in the sample encode the same CDR3. This chain links TRGV5 with TRGJP1. After removal of 3 bases from V and 4 bases from J, the junction contained 2 bases not matched to a gene. CDR1 is VINAFY, CDR2 YDVSNSKD, per germline. The CDR3 totals 13 residues. The CDR3 coding sequence is TGTGCCACCTGGGACGTCACTGGTTGGTTCAAGATATTT. This codes for CATWDVTGWFKIF.

The chain uses TRGV8 and TRGJP. With V trimmed by 1 base and J by 8 bases, 2 bases remained unmatched. The length of the CDR3 is 15 residues. Germline assignment: CDR1 VENAVY and CDR2 YDSYNSRV. CDR3 protein: CATWDRQLGKKIKVF. The CDR3 nucleotides are TGTGCCACCTGGGATAGACAGTTGGGCAAAAAAATCAAGGTATTT.

This clone has more than one count but fewer than ten. The V and J genes are TRGV8 and TRGJ1 or TRGJ2. Per germline, CDR1 VENAVY and CDR2 YDSYNSRV. There are 15 residues in the CDR3. The trim removed 4 bases at V and 0 bases at J, leaving 9 bases unmatched. For the CDR3, the DNA is TGTGCCACCTGGGACAGGCGCCTGAATTATTATAAGAAACTCTTT. Translated: CATWDRRLNYYKKLF.

The chain recombines TRGV9 with TRGJ1 or TRGJ2. Germline trimming cut 5 bases from V and 11 bases from J; bases unmatched to any gene: 9. The CDR3 covers 11 residues. The germline gives CDR1 GITISATS, CDR2 ISYDGTV (reference sequence). As DNA, the CDR3 is TGTGCCTTGTGGGCTCAGGGTCAGAAACTCTTT. It specifies CALWAQGQKLF.

This rearrangement joins TRGV5 to TRGJ1 or TRGJ2. The CDR3 consists of 13 residues. Germline CDR1 and CDR2: VINAFY and YDVSNSKD. Trimming removed 0 bases from V and 7 bases from J; junction bases left unmatched: 6. The chain's CDR3 is CATWDRLWYKKLF. The CDR3 DNA reads as TGTGCCACCTGGGACAGGCTGTGGTATAAGAAACTCTTT.

This clone was seen just once. The chain carries TRGV9 and TRGJ1 or TRGJ2. From germline, CDR1 is GITISATS and CDR2 ISYDGTV (reference sequence). The CDR3 consists of 17 residues. J gave up 3 bases and V 0 bases, and 14 bases lay outside the gene matches. CDR3 nucleotides: TGTGCCTTGTGGGAGGTGCTCCATCACCCTTCTTATTATAAGAAACTCTTT. Residues: CALWEVLHHPSYYKKLF.

The chain recombines TRGV4 with TRGJ1 or TRGJ2. The CDR3 is made up of 15 amino acids. Germline lookup yields CDR1 EGSTGY and CDR2 YDSYTSSV. V shed 3 bases, J shed 4 bases, and the junction held 12 bases outside the gene matches. CDR3: CATWDTGDLYYKKLF. The CDR3, as DNA: TGTGCCACCTGGGATACTGGTGATCTCTATTATAAGAAACTCTTT.

This clone came up a few times. A clone one base away is much larger, so this may be a read error. This chain joins TRGV5 and TRGJ1 or TRGJ2. Germline-derived CDR1 and CDR2 are VINAFY and YDVSNSKD. The CDR3 spans 13 residues. CDR3: CTTWDRRDYKKLF. The CDR3 DNA reads as TGTACCACCTGGGACAGGCGAGATTATAAGAAACTCTTT.